This T cell receptor (beta chain) was obtained from a study of CXCR3-negative and CXCR3-positive naive CD8 T cells (dated 2019 in TCRdb). A note on the overall study: In total, approximately 140 million TRB reads were obtained, which works out to roughly 1.5 +/- 0.3 million reads per library. Diversity and physicochemical repertoire analyses were performed on 11 donors pooled from two independent experiments. The TRBV-TRBJ cluster analysis covered naive subsets from 5 donors and memory cells from 3 donors.

For every CD8+ T cell subset, some 310,000 cells were flow-sorted straight into RLT lysis buffer, and each subset was sorted in triplicate. To keep memory contaminants out, a stringent definition of naive CD8+ T cells was applied: CD45RO-CCR7+CD27+CD95-. Using standard density gradient centrifugation, peripheral blood mononuclear cells were isolated from buffy coats. Naive CXCR3-negative and CXCR3-positive CD8+ T cells were flow-sorted using a FACSAria III. Total RNA was extracted from sorted cells using an RNeasy Mini Kit. Regarding this clonotype: The antigen this receptor binds is unknown.

TCRdb names NextSeq 550 as the instrument used. The Human TCR Profiling Kit (MiLaboratory) was used to prepare UMI-labeled 5' RACE TRB cDNA libraries. The full amount of extracted RNA was used for cDNA synthesis, and the full amount of resulting cDNA was used for PCR amplification. The libraries were made side by side, with each library going through the same number of PCR cycles. The original pipeline was this. MIGEC and MiXCR extracted about 50,000 +/- 10,000 unique UMI-labeled TRB cDNA molecules per library, requiring at least two reads per UMI. On average, each library contained roughly 40,000 +/- 10,000 functional in-frame TRB CDR3 nucleotide clonotypes without stop codons. After each sample was downsampled to 5000 UMI-labeled TRB molecules, VDJtools was used to calculate diversity metrics such as normalized Shannon-Wiener and Chao1. VDJtools was used to calculate clonotype-size-weighted physicochemical properties of the central five CDR3 residues, namely interaction energy, strength, volume and Kidera factor 4. TCRdb reprocessed the raw reads; every CDR3 protein sequence is a single record, and DNA is not supplied. These V and J calls rely on TCRdb rather than the paper's analysis. This sample's table contains 150,000 or so distinct CDR3 sequences. The biggest ten clones account for 0.45% to 0.55% of the sample.

Overall study outcomes, separate from this receptor: Because surface CD5, which has been linked to self-reactivity in mice, was comparable between naive subsets, TCR interaction strength was also inferred from TRB CDR3 physicochemical properties. Because CXCR3 expression was partially decreased after cryopreservation, freshly isolated PBMCs were used for most assays. Both naive subsets had comparably high repertoire diversity, while memory CD8+ T cells had much lower repertoire diversity. TRBV-TRBJ usage was similar between naive CXCR3-negative and CXCR3-positive cells from the same donor, while memory cells showed distinct patterns. TRB CDR3s from CXCR3-positive naive cells showed higher hydrophobicity (lower Kidera factor 4), lower energy, and higher strength and volume indices than CXCR3-negative naive cells.

CDR1 and CDR2 are drawn from the germline V gene: SQVTM, ANQGSEA. The CDR3 covers 13 residues, taking in both the cysteine and the phenylalanine. No DNA appears here. This sequence originates from a human donor in good health. Some clones in this sample may be carry-over from other donors' samples. Sequencing was performed on naive CXCR3+ CD8+ T cells from blood. Explained via the paper, the cell subset or site label denotes: CD45RO-CCR7+CD27+CD95- naive CD8+ T cells expressing CXCR3 (TNR3+). This chain is built from TRBV29-1 and TRBJ1-2; there is no DNA to check the TCRdb D call of TRBD1. The CDR3 amino acid sequence is: CSAVQGAYYGYTF.